One sample yielded the 20 T cell receptor beta chains listed below, sequenced in a study of blood T cell repertoires in COVID-19. Sequencing was performed with immunoSEQ multiplex PCR; in TCRdb, only in-frame clones are kept and a portion is missing. The table has some 130,000 clones, approximately 77% seen once. The sample taken for sequencing was peripheral blood. The receptor set was obtained from a man older than 75 with acute or convalescent COVID-19.

In its sample, this clone was seen once. The V gene is TRBV5-1, the J gene TRBJ2-1; 13 positions match TRBD2. The CDR3 runs to 15 residues. Looked up from germline, CDR1 is SGHRS and CDR2 is YFSETQ. V lost 2 bases and J lost 10; bases outside the gene matches: 6. The CDR3 region is CASSFTSGGAGEQFF. The CDR3 DNA sequence: TGCGCCAGCAGCTTTACTAGCGGGGGGGCCGGGGAGCAGTTCTTC. The variable domain in full, with the rest retrieved from reference TRBV5-1 and TRBJ2-1, is KAGVTQTPRYLIKTRGQQVTLSCSPISGHRSVSWYQQTPGQGLQFLFEYFSETQRNKGNFPGRFSGRQFSNSRSEMNVSTLELGDSALYLCASSFTSGGAGEQFFGPGTRLTVL.

This clone came up a few times. The limits of the CDR3 on the DNA are not certain, so only TCRdb's listed CDR3 is given. V gene TRBV7-9 combines with J gene TRBJ1-6; TRBD1 was called by the table and not checked on the DNA. 15 amino acids form the CDR3, both terminal residues included. Per the germline V gene, CDR1 is SEHNR and CDR2 is FQNEAQ (reference sequence). This chain's CDR3 is CASSFGPGQTSPLHF.

The chain joins TRBV5-4 to TRBJ2-3; tentative D call: TRBD1 (5 bases). Germline assignment: CDR1 SGHNT and CDR2 YYREEE (reference sequence). V was pared by 0 bases and J by 1 base, with 9 bases between. The CDR3 extends over 15 amino acids. CDR3 DNA sequence: TGTGCCAGCAGCTTGGTGGGCAGGGGCACAGATACGCAGTATTTT. It specifies CASSLVGRGTDTQYF.

This clone was observed a handful of times. The chain couples TRBV11-2 to TRBJ2-7, with TRBD2 identical over 9 bases. The CDR3 has 14 residues. With V trimmed by 9 bases and J by 2 bases, 8 bases remained unmatched. From germline, CDR1 is SGHAT and CDR2 FQNNGV. CDR3 coding DNA: TGTGCCAGTAGGGGGTCTAGCGGGGCCTACGAGCAGTACTTC. Residues: CASRGSSGAYEQYF.

CDR3 loop: CASRKDRENYNEQFF. The CDR3 DNA reads as TGTGCCAGCAGGAAAGACAGGGAAAACTACAATGAGCAGTTCTTC. The chain carries TRBV27 and TRBJ2-1; 7 nucleotides agree with TRBD1. From germline, CDR1 is MNHEY and CDR2 SMNVEV (reference sequence). V trimming: 6 bases; J trimming: 3 bases; junction bases outside the gene matches: 8. This CDR3 is 15 amino acids long.

This clone was counted a single time. This rearrangement joins TRBV5-6 to TRBJ2-7, with 9 bases identical to TRBD1. This CDR3 contains 14 residues. Germline V gene sequence: CDR1 SGHDT, CDR2 YYEEEE. Trimming took 2 bases from V and 3 from J; bases not matched to a gene: 3. This CDR3 reads CASSFRDRDYEQYF. The CDR3, as DNA: TGTGCCAGCAGCTTCCGGGACAGGGACTACGAGCAGTACTTC.

This rearrangement joins TRBV10-3 to TRBJ2-2; 12 nucleotides match TRBD1. The V segment lost 4 bases and the J segment 4 bases; nucleotides outside the gene matches: 7. Germline V gives CDR1 ENHRY, CDR2 SYGVKD. The CDR3 runs to 17 residues. CDR3: CAISGGTGGFSTGELFF. Written as DNA, the CDR3 is TGTGCCATCAGTGGAGGGACAGGGGGCTTTAGCACCGGGGAGCTGTTTTTT.

V is TRBV7-2 and J is TRBJ2-1; 9 nucleotides agree with TRBD2. The CDR3 loop spans 15 amino acids. The junction had 10 bases not matched to a gene; V was cut back by 4 bases and J by 9 bases. Germline-derived CDR1 and CDR2 are SGHTA and FQGNSA. CDR3 bases: TGTGCCAGCAGCTCGGGACTAGCCCAGGGGGGTGAGCAGTTCTTC. It translates to CASSSGLAQGGEQFF. Full variable domain (outside the CDR3, taken from reference TRBV7-2 and TRBJ2-1): GAGVSQSPSNKVTEKGKDVELRCDPISGHTALYWYRQSLGQGLEFLIYFQGNSAPDKSGLPSDRFSAERTGGSVSTLTIQRTQQEDSAVYLCASSSGLAQGGEQFFGPGTRLTVL.

V and J are TRBV29-1 and TRBJ2-7; 7 nucleotides line up with TRBD2. V lost 3 bases to trimming and J lost 4 bases; unmatched junction nucleotides: 12. This CDR3 is 15 amino acids long. The germline gives CDR1 SQVTM, CDR2 ANQGSEA. CDR3 bases: TGCAGCGTTGAGGGGACTACATCGGGGGGATACGAGCAGTACTTC. This encodes CSVEGTTSGGYEQYF.

The CDR3 sequence is CASSSNTQNTEAFF. The CDR3, as DNA: TGTGCCAGCAGTTCCAATACACAGAACACTGAAGCTTTCTTT. The rearrangement joins TRBV6-2 or TRBV6-3 to TRBJ1-1; D gene unclear. The V end was cut by 4 bases, the J end by 1 base, with 10 bases between. The CDR3 spans 14 residues. CDR1 MNHEY and CDR2 SVGEGT come from the germline V gene.

A single count supports this clone. The chain employs TRBV5-6 and TRBJ2-1, with TRBD2 matching 8 bases. The V segment lost 2 bases and the J segment 0 bases; nucleotides outside the gene matches: 4. Per the germline V gene, CDR1 is SGHDT and CDR2 is YYEEEE. The CDR3 runs 16 residues. The CDR3 DNA reads as TGTGCCAGCAGCTTAGGGCGGGGGGACTCCTACAATGAGCAGTTCTTC. Translating it yields CASSLGRGDSYNEQFF.

This rearrangement joins TRBV7-9 to TRBJ2-7, with 9 bases fitting TRBD1. The germline gives CDR1 SEHNR, CDR2 FQNEAQ (reference sequence). The length of the CDR3 is 15 residues. V gave up 6 bases and J gave up 4 bases; unmatched junction bases: 10. The CDR3 sequence: CASRRFSGQGYEQYF. The CDR3 DNA reads TGTGCCAGCAGACGTTTTTCGGGACAGGGTTACGAGCAGTACTTC.

A single count supports this clone. The gene calls are TRBV29-1 and TRBJ2-3; weak D call: TRBD1 (8 bases). Between the trimmed V and J ends, which lost 7 bases and 7 bases, there was a span of 18 bases. Germline values: CDR1 SQVTM, CDR2 ANQGSEA. This CDR3 contains 13 residues. The CDR3 sequence is CSATGGGAYTQYF. DNA of the CDR3: TGCAGCGCCACAGGGGGGGGAGCATATACGCAGTATTTT.

CDR3 in amino acids: CASRVGQGGQPQHF. CDR3 sequence (DNA): TGCGCCAGCAGGGTTGGGCAGGGCGGTCAGCCCCAGCATTTT. The chain uses TRBV23-1 and TRBJ1-5, with D maybe TRBD1 (5 bases). TRBV23-1 counts as an open reading frame of uncertain function. The CDR3 totals 14 residues. Trimming took off 6 bases at V and 6 bases at J, with 15 bases between the two ends.

This clone was recorded only once. Here the CDR3 reads CASSLQPLARGHEQYF. CDR3 in DNA: TGTGCCAGCAGCTTACAGCCCCTAGCGCGTGGGCACGAGCAGTACTTC. The genes are TRBV7-7 and TRBJ2-7, with D perhaps matching TRBD2 (6 bases). Germline-derived CDR1 and CDR2 are SSHAT and FNYEAQ (reference sequence). V gave up 2 bases and J gave up 5 bases, with 19 bases separating them. The CDR3 loop spans 16 amino acids.

The J gene is TRBJ2-1, the V gene TRBV7-3, with TRBD1 as a possible D gene (6 bases). V lost 5 bases, J lost 5 bases, and 10 bases lay in between. From germline, CDR1 is SGHTA and CDR2 FQGTGA. The CDR3 runs to 13 residues. CDR3 in amino acids: CASSVGGNNEQFF. CDR3 sequence (DNA): TGTGCCAGCAGCGTAGGGGGTAACAATGAGCAGTTCTTC.

V gene TRBV5-1 combines with J gene TRBJ2-5; D perhaps matches TRBD1 (6 bases). This CDR3 has 15 amino acids. The V gene's germline CDR1 is SGHRS and CDR2 YFSETQ. The V and J ends lost 5 bases and 2 bases respectively, with 16 bases between them. Here the CDR3 reads CASRVDSRPQETQYF. In nucleotides, the CDR3 is TGCGCCAGCAGAGTGGACAGTAGACCACAAGAGACCCAGTACTTC. The whole variable domain, filled in from reference TRBV5-1 and TRBJ2-5, reads KAGVTQTPRYLIKTRGQQVTLSCSPISGHRSVSWYQQTPGQGLQFLFEYFSETQRNKGNFPGRFSGRQFSNSRSEMNVSTLELGDSALYLCASRVDSRPQETQYFGPGTRLLVL.

J is TRBJ1-3 and V is TRBV10-3; D gene ambiguous. The CDR3 consists of 14 residues. V lost 3 bases, J lost 0 bases, and 6 bases lay in between. Germline lookup yields CDR1 ENHRY and CDR2 SYGVKD. The CDR3 reads CAISDLVSGNTIYF. The CDR3 nucleotides read TGTGCCATCAGTGATCTTGTCTCTGGAAACACCATATATTTT.

V and J are TRBV3-1 (or the pseudogene TRBV3-2) and TRBJ1-4; 11 bases match TRBD1. V shed 6 bases, J shed 4 bases, and the junction held 4 bases outside the gene matches. Germline V CDR1 and CDR2: LGHDT, YNNKEL (reference sequence). The CDR3 loop spans 15 amino acids. The chain's CDR3 is CASRDRGLVNEKLFF. In DNA, the CDR3 is TGTGCCAGCAGGGACAGGGGGCTGGTTAATGAAAAACTGTTTTTT.

The V and J genes are TRBV15 and TRBJ1-1, with a tentative D call TRBD1 (5 bases). The CDR3 sequence is 17 residues long. V was pared by 0 bases and J by 7 bases, with 21 bases between. CDR1 and CDR2 (germline): LNHNV, YYDKDF (reference sequence). CDR3: CATSRDYKAGTQGEAFF. CDR3 DNA: TGTGCCACCAGCAGAGATTATAAGGCAGGCACCCAGGGTGAAGCTTTCTTT.